Listed here are 22 T cell receptor beta chains from one sample, sequenced in a study of T cells in Graves' hyperthyroidism and ophthalmopathy. The investigators amplified TCR beta CDR3 regions from RNA transcripts. Primed by the HTBI set, a first-round RT-PCR was run on the TCR CDR3. TCRdb redid the calling of the multiplex PCR reads with MiXCR, one entry per CDR3 protein. In the table there are about 400,000 distinct CDR3 sequences, about a sixth of which are singletons. The source material was blood. The receptors derive from a woman under 30 with Graves' hyperthyroidism that later progressed to Graves' ophthalmopathy.

The chain is built from TRBV28 and TRBJ2-2; 9 bases match TRBD2. V shed 5 bases and J 10 bases; nucleotides not matched to a gene: 11. Germline CDR1 is MDHEN and CDR2 is SYDVKM. The CDR3 runs to 15 residues. The DNA for the CDR3 is TGTGCCAGCAGTCTTTTGGCGGGAGGGCCCGTGGAGCTGTTTTTT. Its translation: CASSLLAGGPVELFF.

This clonotype was detected only a few times. The rearrangement links TRBV4-1 to TRBJ2-1; tentative D call: TRBD2 (5 bases). Germline assignment: CDR1 MGHRA and CDR2 YSYEKL. The CDR3 consists of 16 residues. With 1 base removed from V and 2 bases from J, the gap between germline ends came to 12 bases. CDR3 bases: TGCGCCAGCAGCCAAGGCTTTGCGGGCGCCTACAATGAGCAGTTCTTC. Amino acids: CASSQGFAGAYNEQFF.

This chain uses TRBV7-2 with TRBJ2-3, with 8 bases lining up with TRBD2. This CDR3 has 16 residues. The germline gives CDR1 SGHTA, CDR2 FQGNSA. V trimming: 5 bases; J trimming: 3 bases; junction bases outside the gene matches: 10. The DNA of the CDR3 is TGTGCCAGCAGCGACGGCGTTGGACTAGCAACAGATACGCAGTATTTT. Translating it yields CASSDGVGLATDTQYF.

This clonotype was detected many times. The chain is built from TRBV7-9 and TRBJ2-7; no firm D call. The CDR3 is made up of 17 amino acids. The germline gives CDR1 SEHNR, CDR2 FQNEAQ (reference sequence). Trimming took 2 bases from V and 3 from J, leaving 20 bases between them. Here the CDR3 reads CASSLTPDPVGDYEQYF. The DNA for the CDR3 is TGTGCCAGCAGCTTAACCCCAGACCCTGTTGGGGACTACGAGCAGTACTTC.

The rearrangement joins TRBV7-2 to TRBJ1-6; no reliable D call. Germline assignment: CDR1 SGHTA and CDR2 FQGNSA. Trimming pared 2 bases from V and 7 bases from J, leaving 12 bases between. CDR3 length: 15 residues. The CDR3 region is CASSLYRLENSPLHF. The CDR3 nucleotides are TGTGCCAGCAGCTTATACCGGTTAGAAAATTCACCCCTCCACTTT.

A few counts support this clonotype. The V call is TRBV9, the J call TRBJ2-1; D remains unclear. This CDR3 is 13 amino acids long. Germline assignment: CDR1 SGDLS and CDR2 YYNGEE. The V end lost 0 bases, the J end lost 8 bases, and 9 bases lay between the germline ends. CDR3 nucleotide sequence: TGTGCCAGCAGCGTAGGTCCTAAGGATGAGCAGTTCTTC. It specifies CASSVGPKDEQFF. The full variable domain, in which reference TRBV9 and TRBJ2-1 provide the parts outside the CDR3, is DSGVTQTPKHLITATGQRVTLRCSPRSGDLSVYWYQQSLDQGLQFLIQYYNGEERAKGNILERFSAQQFPDLHSELNLSSLELGDSALYFCASSVGPKDEQFFGPGTRLTVL.

This clonotype was observed at least ten times. The J gene is TRBJ1-1, the V gene TRBV7-6; no definite D call. The CDR3 totals 15 residues. Germline values: CDR1 SGHVS, CDR2 FNYEAQ. Trimming took off 3 bases at V and 2 bases at J, with 13 bases between the two ends. CDR3 DNA sequence: TGTGCCAGCAGCTTTTCAGACGCACTAAACACTGAAGCTTTCTTT. Its protein is CASSFSDALNTEAFF.

This clonotype was recorded many times. The rearrangement links TRBV4-1 to TRBJ2-5; possible D gene TRBD1, 6 bases. The germline gives CDR1 MGHRA, CDR2 YSYEKL. The V end was cut by 4 bases, the J end by 1 base, with 16 bases between. The CDR3 runs to 16 residues. As DNA, the CDR3 is TGCGCCAGCAGCCCAACTCCCCGACAGGCCCAAGAGACCCAGTACTTC. Translated, it gives CASSPTPRQAQETQYF.

In its sample, this clonotype ranks as medium-sized (0.01 to 0.1%). The V and J genes are TRBV7-2 and TRBJ1-2, with D unclear. Germline-derived CDR1 and CDR2 are SGHTA and FQGNSA. The CDR3 has 13 amino acids. Trimming cost V 2 bases and J 8 bases, with 12 bases left between them. CDR3 in amino acids: CASSLTGFEGYTF. CDR3 sequence (DNA): TGTGCCAGCAGCTTAACGGGGTTCGAAGGCTACACCTTC.

This clonotype was detected only a few times. This chain links TRBV20-1 with TRBJ2-2; 11 bases line up with TRBD2. With 0 bases clipped from V and 6 bases from J, the junction kept 3 bases outside the gene matches. Germline loops: CDR1 DFQATT, CDR2 SNEGSKA (reference sequence). The CDR3 runs to 15 residues. The CDR3 DNA is TGCAGTGCTAGAGATCTAGCGGGAGGTCCCGGGGAGCTGTTTTTT. This encodes CSARDLAGGPGELFF.

Worth noting for this clonotype: Relative to the germline gene, one junction end is altered; a read error may explain this. The CDR3 is CAGRLPGEYEQYF. The DNA for the CDR3 is TGTGCCGGCAGGCTACCAGGGGAATACGAGCAGTACTTC. V gene TRBV28 combines with J gene TRBJ2-7, with a tentative D call TRBD1 (6 bases). The CDR3 has 13 residues. Germline CDR1 is MDHEN and CDR2 is SYDVKM.

In regard to this clonotype: At one boundary the junction diverges from the germline segment, which might be a read error. J is TRBJ1-3 and V is TRBV13; 8 bases match TRBD1. The germline CDR1 and CDR2 sequences are PRHDT and FYEKMQ (reference sequence). The CDR3 is made up of 14 amino acids. CDR3 sequence (DNA): TGTGCCAGCAGCATAGGGGACAGGGGAAACACCATATATTTT. It encodes CASSIGDRGNTIYF.

This clonotype showed up many times. The V and J genes are TRBV7-9 and TRBJ2-5, with unresolved D. V gave up 0 bases and J gave up 5 bases, with 4 bases separating them. CDR1 is SEHNR and CDR2 is FQNEAQ in the germline V gene (reference sequence). The CDR3 loop spans 12 amino acids. Written as DNA, the CDR3 is TGTGCCAGCAGCTTAGCCGGGGAGACCCAGTACTTC. Protein sequence: CASSLAGETQYF.

The chain recombines TRBV10-3 with TRBJ2-2; TRBD2 aligns across 9 bases. This CDR3 is 17 amino acids long. V dropped 6 bases and J dropped 0; count of bases not matched to a gene: 8. CDR1 ENHRY and CDR2 SYGVKD come from the germline V gene. The CDR3 coding sequence is TGTGCCATCAGGAGAGCGGGAGGAAACGCGAACACCGGGGAGCTGTTTTTT. It codes for CAIRRAGGNANTGELFF.

This clonotype was observed a handful of times. The CDR3: CASSPYSGENTEAFF. The CDR3 region has the DNA TGTGCCAGCAGCCCTTACAGCGGCGAGAACACTGAAGCTTTCTTT. The chain couples TRBV7-9 to TRBJ1-1; D unresolved. The CDR3 totals 15 residues. Deletions cut 5 bases from V and 1 base from J, with 14 bases between. Germline lookup yields CDR1 SEHNR and CDR2 FQNEAQ (reference sequence).

V and J are TRBV28 and TRBJ2-3; the match to TRBD2 covers 7 bases. CDR1 MDHEN and CDR2 SYDVKM come from the germline V gene. This CDR3 is 16 amino acids long. V gave up 7 bases and J gave up 0 bases; unmatched junction bases: 10. CDR3 in DNA: TGTGCCAGCATCCCGCCCCTGGGAGGGAGCACAGATACGCAGTATTTT. It specifies CASIPPLGGSTDTQYF. Based on the CDR3 plus reference TRBV28 and TRBJ2-3, the full variable domain is DVKVTQSSRYLVKRTGEKVFLECVQDMDHENMFWYRQDPGLGLRLIYFSYDVKMKEKGDIPEGYSVSREKKERFSLILESASTNQTSMYLCASIPPLGGSTDTQYFGPGTRLTVL.

This clonotype was observed a few times. The V gene is TRBV6-1, the J gene TRBJ2-5, with TRBD1 matching over 8 bases. The junction had 8 bases not matched to a gene; V was cut back by 8 bases and J by 0 bases. Germline V gene sequence: CDR1 MNHNS, CDR2 SASEGT. CDR3 length: 15 amino acids. The CDR3 here is CASPQTGENQETQYF. The CDR3 DNA reads TGTGCCAGCCCCCAGACAGGGGAGAACCAAGAGACCCAGTACTTC.

The rearrangement links TRBV24-1 to TRBJ2-3; D is perhaps TRBD2 (5 bases). The CDR3 totals 14 residues. V shed 0 bases and J shed 6 bases, with 9 bases lying between them. Germline V CDR1 and CDR2: KGHDR, SFDVKD. CDR3 sequence: CATSDLLGGDTQYF. CDR3 bases: TGTGCCACCAGTGATTTGCTAGGAGGCGATACGCAGTATTTT.

The chain employs TRBV6-1 and TRBJ2-1; D gene ambiguous. CDR1 and CDR2 (germline): MNHNS, SASEGT. V was shortened by 4 bases and J by 0 bases, with 10 bases between the two germline ends. CDR3 length: 15 residues. The chain's CDR3 is CASSAGHSSYNEQFF. The CDR3 coding sequence is TGTGCCAGCAGTGCGGGTCACAGCTCCTACAATGAGCAGTTCTTC.

This clonotype has just one count. The gene calls are TRBV20-1 and TRBJ2-7, with 14 bases that match TRBD2. The CDR3 contains 15 residues. J gave up 3 bases and V 0 bases, and 1 base lay outside the gene matches. Germline-derived CDR1 and CDR2 are DFQATT and SNEGSKA (reference sequence). The CDR3 protein is CSARDGTSGSYEQYF. CDR3 nucleotide sequence: TGCAGTGCTAGAGATGGGACTAGCGGGAGCTACGAGCAGTACTTC.

This clonotype was recorded at least ten times. The chain is built from TRBV5-1 and TRBJ1-2; 12 bases fit TRBD1. The trim removed 3 bases at V and 2 bases at J, leaving 2 bases unmatched. This CDR3 has 15 amino acids. CDR1 is SGHRS and CDR2 is YFSETQ in the germline V gene. The CDR3: CASSSGTGGNYGYTF. In DNA, the CDR3 is TGCGCCAGCAGCTCCGGGACAGGGGGCAACTATGGCTACACCTTC. The variable domain in full, with the rest retrieved from reference TRBV5-1 and TRBJ1-2, is KAGVTQTPRYLIKTRGQQVTLSCSPISGHRSVSWYQQTPGQGLQFLFEYFSETQRNKGNFPGRFSGRQFSNSRSEMNVSTLELGDSALYLCASSSGTGGNYGYTFGSGTRLTVV.

The chain combines TRBV7-6 with TRBJ2-7; D gene ambiguous. There are 16 residues in the CDR3. V was pared by 0 bases and J by 5 bases, with 17 bases between. Germline values: CDR1 SGHVS, CDR2 FNYEAQ. This CDR3 is CASSLAGSSPLNEQYF. For the CDR3, the DNA is TGTGCCAGCAGCTTAGCAGGGTCTTCTCCCCTGAACGAGCAGTACTTC.